A selection of T cell receptor beta chains follows, all from one sample in a study of HIV-infected patients and healthy controls. TCRdb re-called the 5' RACE reads with MiXCR, one entry per CDR3 protein. In the table there are under 20,000 distinct CDR3 sequences, around 10% of which are singletons. Sample: blood. The source of these receptors is an adult in good health. The CDR3 runs from the conserved cysteine through the conserved F or W. D genes are given only for firm matches. Size is omitted from some rows. Given values are once, few, many or a class for expanded clones.

>many|NA|TRBJ2-1|TRBV12-3/TRBV12-4
TGTGCCAGCAGTTTAGGGGGTTCCTACAATGAGCAGTTCTTC
CASSLGGSYNEQFF
>many|TRBD1|TRBJ2-7|TRBV6-2/TRBV6-3
TGTGCCAGCAGCTACCAGCCCCGAGCACAGGGGGCACCGCGCTACGAGCAGTACTTC
CASSYQPRAQGAPRYEQYF
>many|NA|TRBJ1-1|TRBV6-2/TRBV6-3
TGTGCCAGCAGTTACTCGTGGAACACTGAAGCTTTCTTT
CASSYSWNTEAFF
>many|TRBD2|TRBJ2-3|TRBV20-1
TGCAGTGCTGTTAGACTAGCGGGGTACGGGGATACGCAGTATTTT
CSAVRLAGYGDTQYF
>many|NA|TRBJ2-3|TRBV7-2
TGTGCCAGCAGCTTTTACGGGGGAGGCGCAGATACGCAGTATTTT
CASSFYGGGADTQYF
>many|NA|TRBJ2-3|TRBV29-1
TGCAGCGAGAAACAGGGAGGCACAGATACGCAGTATTTT
CSEKQGGTDTQYF
>many|NA|TRBJ2-3|TRBV20-1
TGCAGTGCTAACAACCCCAGAGGGGGGGGGGATACGCAGTATTTT
CSANNPRGGGDTQYF
>NA|NA|TRBJ2-5|TRBV7-9
TGTGCCAGCAGCTTAGTAAGAGAAGAGACCCAGTACTTC
CASSLVREETQYF
>few|NA|TRBJ2-6|TRBV7-9
TGTGCCAGCAGCTTAGCGGGACTGACTGGGGCCAACGTCCTGACTTTC
CASSLAGLTGANVLTF
>medium-sized|TRBD1|TRBJ2-7|TRBV20-1
TGCAGTGCTACCCACCCCGGACAGGGACCCGAGCAGTACTTC
CSATHPGQGPEQYF
>many|NA|TRBJ2-7|TRBV5-1
TGCGCCAGCAGCTGGGGGGCGAGTCCGGGAGTGTGGGAGCAGTACTTC
CASSWGASPGVWEQYF
>many|NA|TRBJ1-1|TRBV11-2
TGTGCCAGCAGCTTGAACCCTTCCATGAACACTGAAGCTTTCTTT
CASSLNPSMNTEAFF
>few|NA|TRBJ2-7|TRBV25-1
TGTGCCAGCAGTGAACATAGGGGGTCTGGCGAGCAGTACTTC
CASSEHRGSGEQYF
>many|NA|TRBJ2-7|TRBV7-2
TGTGCCAGCAGCCCACCGCGGACTGCTACCTACGAGCAGTACTTC
CASSPPRTATYEQYF
>NA|NA|TRBJ2-6|TRBV29-1
TGCAGCGCTACAGGGGAGGCTGGGGCCAACGTCCTGACTTTC
CSATGEAGANVLTF
>NA|NA|TRBJ2-7|TRBV29-1
TGCAGCGTCGAGGACAGCAGAAACCAATACGAGCAGTACTTC
CSVEDSRNQYEQYF
>medium-sized|NA|TRBJ1-5|TRBV28
TGTGCCAGCAGACTCCCGGGGGGGGTCCAGGGGCCCCAGCATTTT
CASRLPGGVQGPQHF
>many|NA|TRBJ1-1|TRBV18
TGTGCCAGCTCACCAATAACGGCGAACACTGAAGCTTTCTTT
CASSPITANTEAFF
>many|TRBD1|TRBJ2-2|TRBV12-3/TRBV12-4
TGTGCCAGCAATAGGGACAGCAACACCGGGGAGCTGTTTTTT
CASNRDSNTGELFF
>many|TRBD2|TRBJ2-3|TRBV28
TGTGCCAGCAGTTTACACTACCCAAGACTAGCGGGGAAAACAGATACGCAGTATTTT
CASSLHYPRLAGKTDTQYF
>many|NA|TRBJ2-7|TRBV5-4
TGTGCCAGCAGCTTGGGGGTGGACGCCGACGAGCAGTACTTC
CASSLGVDADEQYF
>few|TRBD2|TRBJ2-3|TRBV19
TGTGCCAGCACTCTAGCGGGAGGACGGACAGATACGCAGTATTTT
CASTLAGGRTDTQYF
>medium-sized|NA|TRBJ2-5|TRBV12-3/TRBV12-4
TGTGCCAGCAGTTTAGTGTCGGGGGCCCAAGAGACCCAGTACTTC
CASSLVSGAQETQYF
>many|NA|TRBJ1-4|TRBV27
TGTGCCAGCAGTTTCTTAGTTCTGGGGAGTGAAAAACTGTTTTTT
CASSFLVLGSEKLFF
>many|NA|TRBJ2-1|TRBV6-2/TRBV6-3
TGTGCCAGCAGTGATCCGGTCGCGGGTGAGCAGTTCTTC
CASSDPVAGEQFF
>many|TRBD1|TRBJ2-3|TRBV12-3/TRBV12-4
TGTGCCAGCAGAGGGACAGCTAGCACAGATACGCAGTATTTT
CASRGTASTDTQYF